Sequencing of this TCR beta chain was carried out in a study of blood T cell repertoires in COVID-19. As for the study in general: Specimens from acute and convalescent COVID-19 originated in the United States, Italy and Spain. From T cells, B-cell-depleted T cells, or PBMCs came the material, which was cDNA or gDNA.

In the original analysis: The assay estimated nucleated cells by amplifying reference gene primers. Some clones are missing from TCRdb's copy, which holds only in-frame ones; the method was immunoSEQ multiplex PCR. Clonal size and the V and J genes are those of that table, whereas D and trimming came from the DNA. The sample has 130,000 or so clones; about 85% are singletons. Germline values: CDR1 SGHAT, CDR2 FQNNGV. This CDR3 has 14 residues. Unmatched junction bases numbered 4, after V lost 5 bases and J lost 1 base. This TCR derives from a human donor in a cohort sampled during active COVID-19. Sequenced material: peripheral blood. The V gene is TRBV11-2, the J gene TRBJ2-5; TRBD1 matches at 7 bases. The DNA for the CDR3 is TGTGCCAGCAGCCGGGGACAGCTCCAAGAGACCCAGTACTTC. It is translated as CASSRGQLQETQYF.